This TCR beta chain was captured by sequencing in a study of neurological immune-mediated disorders. Overall study results and limits: Expansion of TCR clones was greatest in HTLV-1-associated myelopathy and smallest in multiple sclerosis, where it fell below that of healthy controls.

The authors made cDNA by 5'RACE with 10-nucleotide random UMIs. In every sequencing run, more than 170 million TCR-beta sequences were generated from 15-18 subjects. TCRdb reanalysed the 5' RACE reads using MiXCR and keeps one entry per CDR3 protein. The data hold some 25,000 distinct CDR3 sequences, with about 12% observed a single time. This clonotype has ten or more counts. No antigen is known for it. This CDR3 comprises 14 residues. V was trimmed by 5 bases and J by 0 bases, leaving 8 bases between them. Time point denoted: technical triplicate 1. There were 1 million CD4+ or CD8+ T cells used in the sorted libraries.

The sequenced sample was CD4+ T cells from blood. This TCR was recovered from a female donor with HTLV-1-associated myelopathy (HAM/TSP). J is TRBJ2-1 and V is TRBV12-3 or TRBV12-4, with no clear D. In DNA, the CDR3 is TGTGCCAGCAGTGTCCGGAGCTCCTACAATGAGCAGTTCTTC. Protein: CASSVRSSYNEQFF.